The subject of this entry is one T cell receptor beta chain. The antigen is not known. Additional DNA sequences in this sample encode the identical CDR3. It was with 60 Vbeta and 13 Jbeta primers that the PCR ran. Profiling relied on immunoSEQ multiplex PCR, and the TCRdb table lists in-frame clones only, not all of them. The repertoire has around 130,000 clones, about 80% of them found once; the top ten carry around 5%. The record originates from a study of cytomegalovirus exposure and HLA in healthy donors. Regarding the study as a whole: A further, later analysis showed that HLA-associated TCR beta chains (compared with equally common others) were more clonally expanded.

CDR3 length: 13 residues. Trimming removed 3 bases at V and 0 bases at J, with 4 bases between. The germline gives CDR1 SGHRS, CDR2 YFSETQ. Sequencing input: PBMCs. The rearrangement uses TRBV5-1 and TRBJ1-3, with no clear D. This receptor was obtained from a man aged 30 to 39 in good health and CMV-seronegative. The CDR3 DNA reads as TGCGCCAGCAGCTCAAACTCTGGAAACACCATATATTTT. Protein product: CASSSNSGNTIYF.